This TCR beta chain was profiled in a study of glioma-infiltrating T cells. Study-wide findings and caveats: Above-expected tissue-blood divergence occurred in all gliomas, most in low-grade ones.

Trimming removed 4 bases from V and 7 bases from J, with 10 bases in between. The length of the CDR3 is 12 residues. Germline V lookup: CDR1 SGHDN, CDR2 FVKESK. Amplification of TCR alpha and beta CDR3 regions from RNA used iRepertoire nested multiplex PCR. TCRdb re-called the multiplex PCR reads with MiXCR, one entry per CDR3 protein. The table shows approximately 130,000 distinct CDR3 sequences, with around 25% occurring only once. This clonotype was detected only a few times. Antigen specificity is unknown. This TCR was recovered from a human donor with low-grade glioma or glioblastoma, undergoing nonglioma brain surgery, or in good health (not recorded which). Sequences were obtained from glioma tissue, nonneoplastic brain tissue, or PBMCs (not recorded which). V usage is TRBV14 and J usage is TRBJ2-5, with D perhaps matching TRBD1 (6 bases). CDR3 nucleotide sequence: TGTGCCAGCAGCCCCAGGGGCTGGACCCAGTACTTC. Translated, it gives CASSPRGWTQYF.